The rows below give T cell receptor beta chains drawn from one sample of a study of cytomegalovirus exposure and HLA in healthy donors. This table comes from immunoSEQ multiplex PCR, and its TCRdb copy is limited to in-frame clones, with some not included. Altogether roughly 180,000 clones are present, 77% being singletons, with the ten largest covering 3.7%. Sequenced sample: PBMCs. The origin of the receptors is a woman aged 60-75 years in good health and CMV-seropositive. CDR3s include the opening cysteine and the closing phenylalanine or tryptophan. The order of the fields is V gene, D gene, clone size, J gene, CDR3 DNA, CDR3 protein. A D gene is named only where the DNA matches it firmly. A clone size is listed for some rows: how often the clone was seen (once, few, many), or a class if it is expanded.

v_gene: TRBV28
d_gene: -
abundance: -
j_gene: TRBJ1-2
CDR3nt: TGTGCCAGCAATCGTGAACAGGGTGGCTATGGCTACACCTTC
CDR3aa: CASNREQGGYGYTF

v_gene: TRBV30
d_gene: -
abundance: few
j_gene: TRBJ2-7
CDR3nt: TGTGCCCAGGACAGTGGACCCTACGAGCAGTACTTC
CDR3aa: CAQDSGPYEQYF

v_gene: TRBV29-1
d_gene: TRBD1
abundance: -
j_gene: TRBJ2-3
CDR3nt: TGCAGCGTGGGGTACAGGGGCCTACGCACAGATACGCAGTATTTT
CDR3aa: CSVGYRGLRTDTQYF

v_gene: TRBV25-1
d_gene: TRBD1
abundance: -
j_gene: TRBJ2-3
CDR3nt: TGTGCCAGCAGTGAACCGATCGGGACAGGCCAGGATACACAGTATTTT
CDR3aa: CASSEPIGTGQDTQYF

v_gene: TRBV2
d_gene: -
abundance: -
j_gene: TRBJ2-3
CDR3nt: TGTGCGATCCGGGATATAATACGGGCAGATACGCAGTATTTT
CDR3aa: CAIRDIIRADTQYF

v_gene: TRBV7-3
d_gene: TRBD2
abundance: -
j_gene: TRBJ2-5
CDR3nt: TGTGCCAGCAGCTCGGGAAGCGGGGTCCAAGAGACCCAGTACTTC
CDR3aa: CASSSGSGVQETQYF

v_gene: TRBV29-1
d_gene: -
abundance: -
j_gene: TRBJ1-2
CDR3nt: TGCAGCGTTGCCGCTACAGGGCAGGTCTATGGCTACACCTTC
CDR3aa: CSVAATGQVYGYTF

v_gene: TRBV30
d_gene: TRBD1
abundance: -
j_gene: TRBJ1-2
CDR3nt: TGTGCCTGGAGGGACAGACAGGGTAGCTATGGCTACACCTTC
CDR3aa: CAWRDRQGSYGYTF

v_gene: TRBV4-2
d_gene: TRBD1
abundance: -
j_gene: TRBJ2-3
CDR3nt: TGTGCCAGCAGCCAAGATATGGCACAGGGGGCTAGCACAGATACGCAGTATTTT
CDR3aa: CASSQDMAQGASTDTQYF

v_gene: TRBV5-6
d_gene: TRBD2
abundance: -
j_gene: TRBJ2-5
CDR3nt: TGTGCCAGCAGCTTGGGTTCCCTAGCGGCTACCCAAGAGACCCAGTACTTC
CDR3aa: CASSLGSLAATQETQYF

v_gene: TRBV4-2
d_gene: -
abundance: -
j_gene: TRBJ1-2
CDR3nt: TGTGCCAGCAGCCACGTACGGACAACCGACTATGGCTACACCTTC
CDR3aa: CASSHVRTTDYGYTF

v_gene: TRBV15
d_gene: -
abundance: -
j_gene: TRBJ2-1
CDR3nt: TGTGCCACCAGCAAAGGCCCTAGGGAGCAGTTCTTC
CDR3aa: CATSKGPREQFF

v_gene: TRBV29-1
d_gene: -
abundance: -
j_gene: TRBJ2-7
CDR3nt: TGCAGCGTTGGCAGGGATGGTGGCGAGCAGTACTTC
CDR3aa: CSVGRDGGEQYF

v_gene: TRBV2
d_gene: TRBD1
abundance: -
j_gene: TRBJ1-2
CDR3nt: TGTGCCAGCAGTGTGGGCTGGACAGGAACCTACTATGGCTACACCTTC
CDR3aa: CASSVGWTGTYYGYTF

v_gene: TRBV29-1
d_gene: TRBD2
abundance: -
j_gene: TRBJ2-1
CDR3nt: TGCAGCGGCACCACCGGGACTAGCGGCGTCTACAATGAGCAGTTCTTC
CDR3aa: CSGTTGTSGVYNEQFF

v_gene: TRBV6-1
d_gene: -
abundance: -
j_gene: TRBJ1-2
CDR3nt: TGTGCCAGCACCTTAGACAGGACTAACTATGGCTACACCTTC
CDR3aa: CASTLDRTNYGYTF

v_gene: TRBV7-9
d_gene: -
abundance: -
j_gene: TRBJ2-7
CDR3nt: TGTGCCAGCAGCCCCGACTCGTCCTACGAGCAGTACTTC
CDR3aa: CASSPDSSYEQYF

v_gene: TRBV29-1
d_gene: -
abundance: -
j_gene: TRBJ2-7
CDR3nt: TGCAGCGTTGAGCGGCAGGGGGGAGACGAGCAGTACTTC
CDR3aa: CSVERQGGDEQYF

v_gene: TRBV7-3
d_gene: TRBD2
abundance: few
j_gene: TRBJ2-7
CDR3nt: TGTGCCAGCAGCTTTCTCCCAGCGGGAGTAAGCGAGCAGTACTTC
CDR3aa: CASSFLPAGVSEQYF

v_gene: TRBV2
d_gene: -
abundance: -
j_gene: TRBJ1-2
CDR3nt: TGTGCCAGCAGTGAAACTGGGGTAGGGAGAGGCTACACCTTC
CDR3aa: CASSETGVGRGYTF

v_gene: TRBV18
d_gene: -
abundance: -
j_gene: TRBJ2-1
CDR3nt: TGTGCCAGCTGCGTGTCGCGGGGCTCCTACAATGAGCAGTTCTTC
CDR3aa: CASCVSRGSYNEQFF

v_gene: TRBV27
d_gene: TRBD2
abundance: -
j_gene: TRBJ2-5
CDR3nt: TGTGCCAGCAGTCTCCAGCGGGGTAGCCAAGAGACCCAGTACTTC
CDR3aa: CASSLQRGSQETQYF

v_gene: TRBV5-1
d_gene: TRBD1
abundance: -
j_gene: TRBJ1-5
CDR3nt: TGCGCCAGCAGCTTCCGCGCGACAGGGGGAGGCAATCAGCCCCAGCATTTT
CDR3aa: CASSFRATGGGNQPQHF

v_gene: TRBV19
d_gene: -
abundance: -
j_gene: TRBJ2-2
CDR3nt: TGTGCCAGTAGTATAGGGCAGGGTACCGTCGGGGAGCTGTTTTTT
CDR3aa: CASSIGQGTVGELFF